Listed below are T cell receptor beta chains from one sample, sequenced in a study of T cells after yellow fever vaccination. TCRdb itself ran the 5' RACE reads through MiXCR, one entry per CDR3 protein. The sample holds 450,000 to 550,000 distinct CDR3 sequences; roughly 22% are singletons and the top ten take around 17%. This material consisted of PBMCs, taken roughly 20 days after the first yellow fever vaccination. All receptors derive from a man aged 18 to 30 who received the YFV17D yellow fever vaccine. The CDR3 runs from the conserved cysteine through the conserved F or W.

j_gene	v_gene	CDR3aa
TRBJ2-5	TRBV29-1	CSVGTSGVGETQYF
TRBJ2-1	TRBV3-1	CASSQEAGGPYNEQFF
TRBJ1-2	TRBV5-1	CASSPPIDVLPANYGYTF
TRBJ2-5	TRBV7-9	CASSVWDSQETQYF
TRBJ1-3	TRBV12-3/TRBV12-4	CASSQDPYSGNTIYF
TRBJ2-1	TRBV6-2/TRBV6-3	CASRVLGGRWHEQFF
TRBJ2-2	TRBV4-3	CASSQVSTNTGELFF
TRBJ2-5	TRBV11-2	CASSLDGTSGSRTQYF
TRBJ2-1	TRBV6-2/TRBV6-3	CVCAGGRSYNEQFF
TRBJ2-2	TRBV7-2	CASTPLGRFTGELFF
TRBJ2-5	TRBV7-2	CASSPGGIQYF
TRBJ1-1	TRBV6-5	CASSYNRGNEAFF
TRBJ2-3	TRBV28	CASSTGLVRVAPDTQYF
TRBJ2-1	TRBV6-5	CASSYTGTGSYNEQFF
TRBJ2-5	TRBV5-1	CASSSAPRTGLRETQYF
TRBJ2-3	TRBV5-1	CASSLGVSPGDTQYF
TRBJ1-1	TRBV4-1	CASSHPSGPGDTEAFF
TRBJ1-2	TRBV7-8	CASGGAGGYTF
TRBJ2-7	TRBV4-2	CASSQVGEYSYEQYF
TRBJ1-6	TRBV5-1	CASSLVGSNSPLHF
TRBJ1-5	TRBV7-9	CASSLIGSADQPQHF
TRBJ2-3	TRBV18	CASFTGQNTDTQYF
TRBJ2-3	TRBV12-3/TRBV12-4	CASSLSAGDTQYF
TRBJ2-1	TRBV5-1	CASSPAVAGLYNEQFF
TRBJ2-3	TRBV29-1	CSVEDQVMSTDTQYF
TRBJ2-5	TRBV5-1	CASSSGTDPQLGTQYF
TRBJ1-2	TRBV7-2	CASSLRGSQRSGYTF
TRBJ2-1	TRBV7-2	CASSFQGQGTEQFF
TRBJ2-5	TRBV19	CASSAHDSSAVGETQYF
TRBJ2-5	TRBV14	CASSHRAGRETQYF
TRBJ2-1	TRBV24-1	CATSLVSIDNEQFF
TRBJ1-4	TRBV7-2	CASRRNGGNNEKLFF
TRBJ1-5	TRBV6-1	CATSPTGNQPQHF
TRBJ2-1	TRBV7-9	CASSPLNTYNEQFF
TRBJ2-5	TRBV6-5	CASSYSGRGETQYF
TRBJ2-3	TRBV12-3/TRBV12-4	CASSLRTVWTDTQYF
TRBJ2-3	TRBV7-2	CASSPHRGTVTDTQYF
TRBJ1-5	TRBV6-1	CASSLIDSNQPQHF
TRBJ1-2	TRBV27	CASSPLWAANYGYTF
TRBJ2-1	TRBV12-3/TRBV12-4	CASSFSGEQFF
TRBJ2-4	TRBV18	CASSQGFAKNIQYF
TRBJ2-1	TRBV5-1	CASSPRGRGLAGVKGTHNEQFF
TRBJ2-7	TRBV5-1	CASSWGTGGKYEQYF
TRBJ2-1	TRBV6-2/TRBV6-3	CASSYRAGVNNEQFF
TRBJ2-2	TRBV4-1	CASAREQGTNTGELFF
TRBJ1-1	TRBV4-1	CASSQVVLGAPGGLNTEAFF
TRBJ2-2	TRBV30	CAWARGGFDTGELFF
TRBJ2-1	TRBV5-1	CASSLPRGGGLNEQFF
TRBJ2-7	TRBV5-1	CASSLESGRREQYF
TRBJ1-1	TRBV12-3/TRBV12-4	CASSSGWTEAFF
TRBJ2-3	TRBV3-1	CASSSGGLGRSDTQYF
TRBJ1-1	TRBV10-3	CAIRTTGDNEAFF
TRBJ2-3	TRBV24-1	CATSPTGSRDTQYF
TRBJ2-1	TRBV12-3/TRBV12-4	CASSLDRGPGNEQFF
TRBJ2-1	TRBV27	CASSWQGWHNEQFF
TRBJ1-1	TRBV12-3/TRBV12-4	CASSLDRGGFAFF
TRBJ2-1	TRBV7-8	CASSLPGGDNEQFF